What follows is one T cell receptor beta chain and its context. What antigen it recognizes has not been identified. Nothing much larger sits one base from this clone, and base qualities are not available. The sample belongs to a study of T cells in localized non-small cell lung cancer (dated by TCRdb to about 2020). Some background on the complete study: T cell repertoires of 236 early-stage NSCLC patients were analyzed, with tumors being compared against uninvolved tumor-adjacent lungs. The cohort comprised under 250 treatment-naïve NSCLC patients with resected, localized lung tumors. Of the NSCLC patients, about 130 were male and about 97 were female, and the mean age was approximately 66 years. General study outcomes and caveats: Higher blood T cell density associated with longer overall survival, while higher adjacent-lung clonality associated with shorter survival. Because multi-region tumor sequencing was not performed, intratumor heterogeneity could not be ruled out. Of the top 100 tumor clones, a median of approximately 60 were detected in paired uninvolved adjacent lung; under 30 were also among that lung's top 100. Because of the exploratory design, TCR variables were selected using unadjusted p-values without false-discovery rate correction. Uninvolved tumor-adjacent lung showed the highest T cell clonality, higher than tumor, which suggests more focused antigenic responses in the uninvolved tumor-adjacent lung.

The immunoSEQ Assay was used to sequence TCR beta CDR3 regions from DNA. Concerning the study's data processing: T cell density was computed as TCR beta template counts normalized to usable DNA estimated by amplifying housekeeping genes. Using the preseqR package, richness was estimated by extrapolating to 120,000 templates for tissue samples and 400,000 templates for PBMC samples. Clonality was defined by subtracting Pielou's evenness from one. Differential abundance testing on productive amino-acid clonotypes, with a minimum total count of 5 and an alpha of 0.1, was used to identify tissue-enriched TCRs. The Jaccard Index and the Morisita Overlap Index were used to measure how much the repertoires overlapped between compartments. GLIPH clustered TCR beta CDR3s with public tetramer-defined viral CDR3s; viral motifs required at least three viral sequences plus V-gene enrichment. The table was pulled from immuneACCESS by TCRdb, which kept in-frame rearrangements only. Such tables lose some clones; where checked, under half of the loss comes from unresolved V genes, and the rest has no known cause. V, J and clone size are those of that table, while D and trimming were read from the DNA. For this sample the table gives 5,000 to 8,000 clones, of which 87% were detected only once. Together, the top ten hold around a sixth of the sample.

At diagnosis, tumor, uninvolved tumor-adjacent lung and peripheral blood were collected and then preserved as a mix of FFPE and fresh-frozen material. For TCR repertoire profiling, blood samples were analyzed in the form of peripheral blood mononuclear cells. The source is a male donor at least 60 years old with stage I lung adenocarcinoma. Source: peripheral blood, taken before any cancer treatment.

The nucleotides are TGTGCCAGCAGGCCGTCGGACAGGAAATACGAGCAGTACGTC. This codes for CASRPSDRKYEQYV. The V and J segments used are TRBV27 and TRBJ2-7; 7 middle bases align to TRBD1. Germline trimming amounts to 6 bases on V and 4 bases on J, with 9 as the count of junction bases outside the gene matches. The CDR3 runs 14 residues from the cysteine to the valine. Just the 42-base CDR3 DNA is kept, in frame starting at base 1. Reading the germline V gene (reference sequence) gives CDR1 MNHEY and CDR2 SMNVEV.